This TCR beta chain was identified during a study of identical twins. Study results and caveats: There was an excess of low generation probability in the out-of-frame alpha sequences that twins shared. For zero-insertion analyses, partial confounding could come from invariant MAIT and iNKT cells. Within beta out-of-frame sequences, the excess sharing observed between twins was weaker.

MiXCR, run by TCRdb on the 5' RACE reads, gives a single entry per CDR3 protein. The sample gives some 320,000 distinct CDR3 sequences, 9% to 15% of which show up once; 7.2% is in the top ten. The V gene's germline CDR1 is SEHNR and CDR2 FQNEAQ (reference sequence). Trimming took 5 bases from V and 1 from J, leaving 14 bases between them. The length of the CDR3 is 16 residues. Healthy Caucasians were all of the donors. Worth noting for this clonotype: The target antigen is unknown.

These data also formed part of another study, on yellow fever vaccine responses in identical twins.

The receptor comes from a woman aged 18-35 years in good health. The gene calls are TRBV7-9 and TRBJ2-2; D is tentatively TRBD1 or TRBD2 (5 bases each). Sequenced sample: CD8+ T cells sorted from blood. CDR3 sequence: CASSPLGTVNTGELFF. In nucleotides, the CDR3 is TGTGCCAGCAGCCCCCTTGGGACGGTGAACACCGGGGAGCTGTTTTTT.